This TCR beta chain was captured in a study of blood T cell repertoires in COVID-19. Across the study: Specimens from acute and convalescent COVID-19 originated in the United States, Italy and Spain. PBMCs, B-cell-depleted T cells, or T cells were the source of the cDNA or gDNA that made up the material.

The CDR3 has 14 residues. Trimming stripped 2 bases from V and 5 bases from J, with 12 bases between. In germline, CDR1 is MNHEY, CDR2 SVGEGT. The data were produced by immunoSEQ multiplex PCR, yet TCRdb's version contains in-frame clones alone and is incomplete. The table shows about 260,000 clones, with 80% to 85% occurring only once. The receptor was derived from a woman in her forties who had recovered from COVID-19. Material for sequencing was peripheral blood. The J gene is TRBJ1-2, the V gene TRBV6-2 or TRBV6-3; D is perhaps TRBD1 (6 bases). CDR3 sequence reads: CASSYNRELYGYTF. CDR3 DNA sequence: TGTGCCAGCAGTTACAACAGGGAGTTATATGGCTACACCTTC.